The rows below give T cell receptor beta chains drawn from one sample of a study of cytomegalovirus exposure and HLA in healthy donors. This table comes from immunoSEQ multiplex PCR, and its TCRdb copy is limited to in-frame clones, with some not included. Of fewer than 200,000 clones listed, 70% to 85% are singletons. The source material was PBMCs. These receptors originate from a man in his forties in good health and CMV-seropositive. Both conserved end residues are part of each CDR3. A D gene is named only where the DNA matches it firmly. The size entry is marked missing in some rows and otherwise reads once, few, many or a size class.

size: -; J: TRBJ2-6; V: TRBV6-1; D: TRBD1; DNA: TGTGCCAGCAGTGAACAGACAGGGACTGGGGCCAACGTCCTGACTTTC; CDR3: CASSEQTGTGANVLTF
size: once; J: TRBJ1-1; V: TRBV5-1; D: -; DNA: TGCGCCAGCAGGGATCAACAGGGGAACACTGAAGCTTTCTTT; CDR3: CASRDQQGNTEAFF
size: -; J: TRBJ1-5; V: TRBV4-1; D: -; DNA: TGCGCCAGCAGCCAAGGGAGGACAGAGAGCAATCAGCCCCAGCATTTT; CDR3: CASSQGRTESNQPQHF
size: few; J: TRBJ1-3; V: TRBV6-5; D: TRBD1; DNA: TGTGCCAGCAGTTTTGACCGGGACAGGGGGCGAAACACCATATATTTT; CDR3: CASSFDRDRGRNTIYF
size: -; J: TRBJ2-1; V: TRBV11-3; D: -; DNA: TGTGCCAGCAGCTTAGGACAGAACCTATACAATGAGCAGTTCTTC; CDR3: CASSLGQNLYNEQFF
size: -; J: TRBJ2-7; V: TRBV9; D: -; DNA: TGTGCCAGCGCACGGGGGATTGAGACCGAGCAGTACTTC; CDR3: CASARGIETEQYF
size: -; J: TRBJ2-7; V: TRBV11-2; D: -; DNA: TGTGCCAGCAGCTTATCCTCTACTAGTGCCTACGAGCAGTACTTC; CDR3: CASSLSSTSAYEQYF
size: -; J: TRBJ2-1; V: TRBV7-8; D: TRBD1; DNA: TGTGCCAGCAGCCTTGGACAGGGCGATGAGCAGTTCTTC; CDR3: CASSLGQGDEQFF
size: -; J: TRBJ2-2; V: TRBV5-6; D: -; DNA: TGTGCCAGCAGCGGAGGGGCCGGGGAGCTGTTTTTT; CDR3: CASSGGAGELFF
size: -; J: TRBJ2-5; V: TRBV5-4; D: TRBD1; DNA: TGTGCCAGCAGCCGAGGACAGGCCCAAGAGACCCAGTACTTC; CDR3: CASSRGQAQETQYF
size: -; J: TRBJ2-1; V: TRBV7-2; D: TRBD2; DNA: TGTGCCAGCAGCTTTGGTCCCGGGGGGATCTACAATGAGCAGTTCTTC; CDR3: CASSFGPGGIYNEQFF
size: few; J: TRBJ2-1; V: TRBV6-6; D: TRBD2; DNA: TGTGCCAGCAGTTACCTAGCGGGGGGGCTTAATGAGCAGTTCTTC; CDR3: CASSYLAGGLNEQFF
size: once; J: TRBJ1-3; V: TRBV6-1; D: -; DNA: TGTGCCAGCGAGGGGGGGGCCTTGGCTGGAAACACCATATATTTT; CDR3: CASEGGALAGNTIYF
size: -; J: TRBJ2-1; V: TRBV9; D: TRBD2; DNA: TGTGCCAGCAGCGTAAACTTCAGGCGGGAGGGCAACAATGAGCAGTTCTTC; CDR3: CASSVNFRREGNNEQFF
size: -; J: TRBJ2-3; V: TRBV15; D: TRBD1; DNA: TGTGCCACCAGCAGAGGTAAAGGACAGGGCACAGATACGCAGTATTTT; CDR3: CATSRGKGQGTDTQYF
size: -; J: TRBJ2-3; V: TRBV4-1; D: TRBD2; DNA: TGCGCCAGCAGCCCCCGGCGGGAGTGGCCAGATACGCAGTATTTT; CDR3: CASSPRREWPDTQYF
size: once; J: TRBJ1-1; V: TRBV7-9; D: TRBD1; DNA: TGTGCCAGCAGCTTAGCGCGGGCAGGGGGTAAGGACACTGAAGCTTTCTTT; CDR3: CASSLARAGGKDTEAFF
size: -; J: TRBJ2-5; V: TRBV13; D: TRBD1; DNA: TGTGCCAGCAGCCCCGCACCGGGACAGGGAGGCCAAGAGACCCAGTACTTC; CDR3: CASSPAPGQGGQETQYF
size: few; J: TRBJ2-7; V: TRBV27; D: TRBD1; DNA: TGTGCCAGCACCTCGGTGCAGGGGGCAAACTACGAGCAGTACTTC; CDR3: CASTSVQGANYEQYF
size: -; J: TRBJ1-2; V: TRBV6-5; D: -; DNA: TGTGCCAGCGCAAAAGGGGGGGTCGGCTACACCTTC; CDR3: CASAKGGVGYTF
size: -; J: TRBJ1-1; V: TRBV11-2; D: TRBD1; DNA: TGTGCCAGCAGCGCGGGACAGAACATGAACACTGAAGCTTTCTTT; CDR3: CASSAGQNMNTEAFF
size: -; J: TRBJ2-5; V: TRBV4-3; D: TRBD2; DNA: TGCGCCAGCAGCCAAGGGGCAGCGGGAGGGGAAGAGACCCAGTACTTC; CDR3: CASSQGAAGGEETQYF
size: -; J: TRBJ2-2; V: TRBV11-2; D: TRBD2; DNA: TGTGCCAGCAGCTTAGAACTTGGGACTAGCCGGAACACCGGGGAGCTGTTTTTT; CDR3: CASSLELGTSRNTGELFF
size: -; J: TRBJ2-1; V: TRBV5-1; D: TRBD2; DNA: TGCGCCAGCAGGCCACCTAGGGAGGGCATCGATGAGCAGTTCTTC; CDR3: CASRPPREGIDEQFF
size: -; J: TRBJ1-2; V: TRBV6-6; D: -; DNA: TGTGCCAGCAGTTACTCGTACAGAGACTATGGCTACACCTTC; CDR3: CASSYSYRDYGYTF
size: -; J: TRBJ1-3; V: TRBV6-1; D: -; DNA: TGTGCCAGCAGTCGGACAGTTGGAAACACCATATATTTT; CDR3: CASSRTVGNTIYF
size: few; J: TRBJ1-3; V: TRBV5-8; D: -; DNA: TGTGCCAGCGCCAGCGGTAACGGAAACACCATATATTTT; CDR3: CASASGNGNTIYF
size: -; J: TRBJ1-2; V: TRBV7-2; D: TRBD1; DNA: TGTGCCAGCAGCTTAAGGGGGACAGCCGTAGTTCTCTATGGCTACACCTTC; CDR3: CASSLRGTAVVLYGYTF
size: few; J: TRBJ2-1; V: TRBV4-3; D: TRBD1; DNA: TGCGCCAGCAGCCAAGATCCGGGACAGGGAAACAATGAGCAGTTCTTC; CDR3: CASSQDPGQGNNEQFF
size: -; J: TRBJ2-1; V: TRBV5-4; D: -; DNA: TGTGCCAGCTCCCCGGGGGGAGGGGGTGCCAATGAGCAGTTCTTC; CDR3: CASSPGGGGANEQFF
size: -; J: TRBJ2-1; V: TRBV7-8; D: -; DNA: TGTGCCAGCAGCTTAGGTTTCCGAGAGGAGCAGTTCTTC; CDR3: CASSLGFREEQFF
size: -; J: TRBJ2-1; V: TRBV11-2; D: TRBD1; DNA: TGTGCCAGCAGCTTAGTTTTCCGGGACAGGGAGGGCCATGAGCAGTTCTTC; CDR3: CASSLVFRDREGHEQFF
size: few; J: TRBJ2-7; V: TRBV5-8; D: -; DNA: TGTGCCAGCAGCCCGGACAGCCACGAGCAGTACTTC; CDR3: CASSPDSHEQYF
size: -; J: TRBJ2-7; V: TRBV5-1; D: TRBD2; DNA: TGCGCCAGCAGGGCCGGGACTAGATTGTCCTACGAGCAGTACTTC; CDR3: CASRAGTRLSYEQYF